This T cell receptor (beta chain) was sequenced during a study of CD8+CD57+ T cells in acquired aplastic anemia. Study in general: The average for DNA from sorted CD4+ and CD8+ cells was approximately 3.2 ug. In CD4+ cells, healthy donors produced an average of about 10.8 million reads.

This clonotype turned up a few times. Its antigen is currently unknown. Germline loops: CDR1 MGHDK, CDR2 SYGVNS. The length of the CDR3 is 15 residues. The ends lost 6 bases at V and 2 bases at J; junction bases unmatched: 6. Genomic DNA served as template for TCR beta VDJ and CDR3 profiling. TCRdb fed the reads into MiXCR, producing one record per CDR3 protein. The table shows hundreds of thousands of distinct CDR3 sequences, with around 68% occurring only once. Study-level points and caveats: Overlap between patients and controls comprised almost 30 CD8+ CDR3 sequences. Patients and controls were not found to differ significantly in CD8+ Simpson's diversity.

Material: sorted CD4+, CD8+, or CD8+CD57+ T cells (not recorded which) from PBMCs. The rearrangement links TRBV25-1 to TRBJ2-7; 11 bases map to TRBD2. The source of this sequence is a human donor in good health, serving as a control. In DNA form, the CDR3 reads TGTGCCAGCAGCGGATTTAGCGGGGGGGCCTACGAGCAGTACTTC. Amino acid sequence: CASSGFSGGAYEQYF.